Shown below are 27 T cell receptor beta chains from a single sample sequenced in a study of cytomegalovirus exposure and HLA in healthy donors. Researchers ran the PCR with 60 Vbeta and 13 Jbeta primers. The table came from immunoSEQ multiplex PCR; TCRdb's copy has only in-frame clones and leaves some out. The repertoire holds 100,000 to 120,000 clones, with less than 85% as singletons. What was sequenced was PBMCs. These receptors originate from a man in his thirties or forties in good health and CMV-seropositive.

V usage is TRBV7-2 and J usage is TRBJ2-3; D not resolved. The V end lost 5 bases, the J end lost 3 bases, and 12 bases lay between the germline ends. Germline lookup yields CDR1 SGHTA and CDR2 FQGNSA. CDR3 length: 14 residues. The CDR3 loop is CASSPSVRTDTQYF. The CDR3 nucleotides are TGTGCCAGCAGCCCCTCCGTGAGGACAGATACGCAGTATTTT.

This clone has ten or more counts. This chain links TRBV2 with TRBJ1-1; 8 nucleotides align to TRBD1. CDR1 and CDR2 from the germline V gene are SNHLY and FYNNEI. V gave up 6 bases and J gave up 1 base; unmatched junction bases: 7. The CDR3 length is 15 residues. CDR3 protein: CASSLAGTGNTEAFF. The CDR3 DNA sequence: TGTGCCAGCAGCTTAGCCGGGACAGGGAACACTGAAGCTTTCTTT.

The chain carries TRBV5-1 and TRBJ1-2, with 7 bases that match TRBD1. Germline V gives CDR1 SGHRS, CDR2 YFSETQ. The CDR3 sequence is 15 residues long. Germline trimming cut 2 bases from V and 4 bases from J; bases unmatched to any gene: 8. The CDR3 DNA sequence: TGCGCCAGCAGCTTCTCTCCGGGGACAGTCTATGGCTACACCTTC. It specifies CASSFSPGTVYGYTF.

In DNA form, the CDR3 reads TGTGCCAGCAGCTGGATCGGACAGGGGGGTAGCTATGGCTACACCTTC. It translates to CASSWIGQGGSYGYTF. The chain links TRBV7-2 to TRBJ1-2; 10 bases agree with TRBD1. Germline V gene sequence: CDR1 SGHTA, CDR2 FQGNSA. The CDR3 has 16 residues. The ends lost 4 bases at V and 4 bases at J; junction bases unmatched: 9.

The V call is TRBV14, the J call TRBJ2-7; D is ambiguous. Trimming removed 4 bases from V and 5 bases from J, with 12 bases in between. Per the germline V gene, CDR1 is SGHDN and CDR2 is FVKESK. The CDR3 has 13 residues. The CDR3 coding sequence is TGTGCCAGCAGCCTCGCGGTAAGAAACGAGCAGTACTTC. It translates to CASSLAVRNEQYF.

The chain couples TRBV6-6 to TRBJ2-7; D remains unclear. CDR1 is MNHNY, CDR2 SVGAGI, per germline (reference sequence). V was trimmed by 6 bases and J by 4 bases, leaving 16 bases between them. CDR3 length: 14 residues. The CDR3 DNA reads as TGTGCCAGCAGCGCCGACCTCGCCGGGTACGAGCAGTACTTC. It encodes CASSADLAGYEQYF.

DNA for the CDR3: TGTGCCAGCAGCATCAACAGGGGACGGGGCTACACCTTC. Residues: CASSINRGRGYTF. The chain combines TRBV7-9 with TRBJ1-2; 7 bases align to TRBD1. The CDR3 consists of 13 residues. The germline gives CDR1 SEHNR, CDR2 FQNEAQ (reference sequence). V gave up 5 bases and J gave up 8 bases; unmatched junction bases: 8. Full variable domain (outside the CDR3, taken from reference TRBV7-9 and TRBJ1-2): DTGVSQNPRHKITKRGQNVTFRCDPISEHNRLYWYRQTLGQGPEFLTYFQNEAQLEKSRLLSDRFSAERPKGSFSTLEIQRTEQGDSAMYLCASSINRGRGYTFGSGTRLTVV.

The chain uses TRBV2 and TRBJ2-5; D possibly corresponds to TRBD2 (5 bases). V was trimmed by 6 bases and J by 0 bases, leaving 8 bases between them. Looked up from germline, CDR1 is SNHLY and CDR2 is FYNNEI. This CDR3 region has 13 residues. CDR3 nucleotide sequence: TGTGCCAGCAGGGAGGTCCACCAAGAGACCCAGTACTTC. Its protein is CASREVHQETQYF. The entire variable domain, with the rest obtained from reference TRBV2 and TRBJ2-5, is as follows: EPEVTQTPSHQVTQMGQEVILRCVPISNHLYFYWYRQILGQKVEFLVSFYNNEISEKSEIFDDQFSVERPDGSNFTLKIRSTKLEDSAMYFCASREVHQETQYFGPGTRLLVL.

V gene TRBV5-1 combines with J gene TRBJ1-3; tentative D call: TRBD1 (5 bases). V was shortened by 5 bases and J by 0 bases, with 12 bases between the two germline ends. This CDR3 is 15 amino acids long. Germline CDR1 and CDR2: SGHRS and YFSETQ. This CDR3 is CASRGEARSGNTIYF. DNA of the CDR3: TGCGCCAGCAGGGGGGAGGCTCGCTCTGGAAACACCATATATTTT.

This clone was detected a few times. The CDR3 DNA reads as TGTGCCAGCAGCAAAGCTACGTCCGGACTAGCGGACTCCTACGAGCAGTACTTC. Its protein is CASSKATSGLADSYEQYF. This sequence joins TRBV21-1 and TRBJ2-7; TRBD2, as called in the table, went unchecked against the DNA. TRBV21-1 is assigned pseudogene status. The CDR3 is 18 residues long.

The chain carries TRBV5-7 and TRBJ1-1; 10 nucleotides match TRBD1. TRBV5-7 is classed as an ORF, of uncertain function. This CDR3 has 16 amino acids. After removal of 1 base from V and 5 bases from J, the junction contained 8 bases not matched to a gene. In DNA, the CDR3 is TGTGCCAGCAGCTTGTCGGGACAGGGGTTTGGTACTGAAGCTTTCTTT. This gives the protein CASSLSGQGFGTEAFF.

The CDR3 nucleotides read TGTGCCAGTTTCCCCCGAATCGGGAGTGGCACCGGGGAGCTGTTTTTT. This translates into CASFPRIGSGTGELFF. The rearrangement joins TRBV19 to TRBJ2-2; the D gene is possibly TRBD2 (6 bases). The CDR3 sequence is 16 residues long. CDR1 and CDR2 from the germline V gene are LNHDA and SQIVND (reference sequence). Trimming removed 8 bases at V and 4 bases at J, with 20 bases between.

The chain has TRBV11-2 and TRBJ2-1, with 7 bases identical to TRBD1. Germline V lookup: CDR1 SGHAT, CDR2 FQNNGV. Trimming at V came to 1 base and at J to 6 bases, leaving 12 bases not matched to a gene. This CDR3 contains 17 residues. The DNA for the CDR3 is TGTGCCAGCAGCTTAGTGAGGGGGCAGACTCGGTCCAATGAGCAGTTCTTC. It codes for CASSLVRGQTRSNEQFF.

The sample holds one count of this clone. This chain links TRBV28 with TRBJ1-1; D may be TRBD1 (5 bases). With 0 bases removed from V and 0 bases from J, the gap between germline ends came to 8 bases. From germline, CDR1 is MDHEN and CDR2 SYDVKM. This CDR3 has 15 amino acids. DNA of the CDR3: TGTGCCAGCAGTTTATGGGGGGGAATGAACACTGAAGCTTTCTTT. Its protein is CASSLWGGMNTEAFF.

This sequence joins TRBV9 and TRBJ2-2; TRBD2 might be the D (5 bases). The V end was cut by 1 base, the J end by 4 bases, with 17 bases between. CDR1 SGDLS and CDR2 YYNGEE come from the germline V gene. The CDR3 contains 17 residues. The CDR3 nucleotides read TGTGCCAGCAGCGTAAACCACAACCGGGAATTCACCGGGGAGCTGTTTTTT. Amino acids: CASSVNHNREFTGELFF.

The V call is TRBV2, the J call TRBJ2-7, with 7 bases fitting TRBD1. The CDR3 spans 14 residues. From germline, CDR1 is SNHLY and CDR2 FYNNEI. Unmatched junction bases numbered 9, after V lost 3 bases and J lost 7 bases. The CDR3 sequence: CASSEGQGVGEQYF. The CDR3 DNA is TGTGCCAGCAGTGAGGGGCAGGGGGTCGGGGAGCAGTACTTC.

The chain uses TRBV29-1 and TRBJ1-6; D is perhaps TRBD1 (5 bases). The CDR3 sequence is 13 residues long. The V gene's germline CDR1 is SQVTM and CDR2 ANQGSEA. V dropped 4 bases and J dropped 9 bases, with 13 bases sitting between them. The CDR3: CSVGEGVGSPLHF. The DNA for the CDR3 is TGCAGCGTTGGGGAAGGGGTGGGTTCACCCCTCCACTTT.

V is TRBV5-1 and J is TRBJ2-7; a weak D match, TRBD1 (5 bases). Germline CDR1 reads SGHRS; CDR2 reads YFSETQ. This CDR3 region has 16 residues. V dropped 0 bases and J dropped 3 bases, with 16 bases sitting between them. This chain's CDR3 is CASSLGLTADHYEQYF. CDR3 DNA: TGCGCCAGCAGCTTGGGATTGACAGCAGACCACTACGAGCAGTACTTC.

The rearrangement uses TRBV7-8 and TRBJ2-3; D might be TRBD2 (7 bases). The germline gives CDR1 SGHVS, CDR2 FQNEAQ. V lost 1 base and J 8 bases, leaving 19 bases between the germline ends. The CDR3 consists of 16 residues. The CDR3: CASSLGGGYLRGTQYF. DNA for the CDR3: TGTGCCAGCAGCTTAGGCGGGGGCTATCTCCGGGGTACGCAGTATTTT. Supplemented by reference TRBV7-8 and TRBJ2-3, the full variable domain reads GAGVSQSPRYKVAKRGQDVALRCDPISGHVSLFWYQQALGQGPEFLTYFQNEAQLDKSGLPSDRFFAERPEGSVSTLKIQRTQQEDSAVYLCASSLGGGYLRGTQYFGPGTRLTVL.

J is TRBJ2-1 and V is TRBV30; D gene uncertain. The ends were cut back, 4 bases at V and 5 bases at J, with 6 bases in the middle. This CDR3 has 11 residues. The germline V gene encodes CDR1 GTSNPN and CDR2 SVGIG (reference sequence). CDR3 nucleotides: TGTGCCTGGACACTCAACAATGAGCAGTTCTTC. Amino acid sequence: CAWTLNNEQFF.

The rearrangement joins TRBV18 to TRBJ2-3, with TRBD1 as a possible D gene (5 bases). From germline, CDR1 is KGHSH and CDR2 LQKENI. CDR3 size: 13 residues. The germline V and J ends were trimmed by 6 bases and 6 bases, with 13 bases remaining between them. The CDR3 nucleotides are TGTGCCAGCTCGCCCCAGGGTGAGGATACGCAGTATTTT. This encodes CASSPQGEDTQYF.

This sequence joins TRBV7-6 and TRBJ2-3; D gene unclear. The germline V and J ends were trimmed by 5 bases and 0 bases, with 18 bases remaining between them. CDR1 and CDR2 (germline): SGHVS, FNYEAQ. The CDR3 sequence is 17 residues long. The CDR3 DNA follows: TGTGCCAGCAGCGCCCATACGGGTCCCCTTAGCACAGATACGCAGTATTTT. Amino acid sequence: CASSAHTGPLSTDTQYF.

The chain couples TRBV5-5 to TRBJ2-7; the D gene is possibly TRBD2 (5 bases). V was shortened by 0 bases and J by 3 bases, with 16 bases between the two germline ends. Per germline, CDR1 SGHKS and CDR2 YYEKEE (reference sequence). The CDR3 loop spans 16 amino acids. The CDR3 sequence: CASSLAEREIGYEQYF. The DNA for the CDR3 is TGTGCCAGCAGCTTGGCCGAGAGGGAGATTGGCTACGAGCAGTACTTC.

The J gene is TRBJ1-4, the V gene TRBV7-9; 8 positions agree with TRBD1. With V trimmed by 5 bases and J by 3 bases, 5 bases remained unmatched. This CDR3 is built from 15 residues. Germline CDR1 SEHNR, CDR2 FQNEAQ (reference sequence). CDR3 coding DNA: TGTGCCAGCAGCCCTGGACAGGGCGCTAATGAAAAACTGTTTTTT. It translates to CASSPGQGANEKLFF. The full variable domain, completed using reference TRBV7-9 and TRBJ1-4, is DTGVSQNPRHKITKRGQNVTFRCDPISEHNRLYWYRQTLGQGPEFLTYFQNEAQLEKSRLLSDRFSAERPKGSFSTLEIQRTEQGDSAMYLCASSPGQGANEKLFFGSGTQLSVL.

V usage is TRBV7-3 and J usage is TRBJ2-5, with D perhaps TRBD1 (5 bases). The CDR3 spans 15 residues. Trimming left V 2 bases short and J 1 base short, with 11 bases between. The germline gives CDR1 SGHTA, CDR2 FQGTGA. CDR3 coding DNA: TGTGCCAGCAGCTTAGGGCAGGGCACCCAAGAGACCCAGTACTTC. Residues: CASSLGQGTQETQYF.

V is TRBV9 and J is TRBJ2-2, with 10 positions matching TRBD2. CDR1 is SGDLS, CDR2 YYNGEE, per germline. Trimming removed 4 bases from V and 5 bases from J; junction bases left unmatched: 8. The CDR3 totals 16 residues. This CDR3 reads CASSSPLAGDTGELFF. The CDR3 DNA follows: TGTGCCAGCAGCTCCCCCCTAGCGGGGGATACCGGGGAGCTGTTTTTT. Together with reference TRBV9 and TRBJ2-2, the CDR3 gives the full variable domain: DSGVTQTPKHLITATGQRVTLRCSPRSGDLSVYWYQQSLDQGLQFLIQYYNGEERAKGNILERFSAQQFPDLHSELNLSSLELGDSALYFCASSSPLAGDTGELFFGEGSRLTVL.

The chain uses TRBV6-1 and TRBJ1-6, with D perhaps TRBD1 (5 bases). CDR3 size: 15 residues. The germline V gene has CDR1 MNHNS and CDR2 SASEGT. Trimming took 1 base from V and 10 from J, leaving 14 bases between them. CDR3 sequence: CASSEESGRHSPLHF. The DNA of the CDR3 is TGTGCCAGCAGTGAAGAGTCAGGGAGGCACTCACCCCTCCACTTT.